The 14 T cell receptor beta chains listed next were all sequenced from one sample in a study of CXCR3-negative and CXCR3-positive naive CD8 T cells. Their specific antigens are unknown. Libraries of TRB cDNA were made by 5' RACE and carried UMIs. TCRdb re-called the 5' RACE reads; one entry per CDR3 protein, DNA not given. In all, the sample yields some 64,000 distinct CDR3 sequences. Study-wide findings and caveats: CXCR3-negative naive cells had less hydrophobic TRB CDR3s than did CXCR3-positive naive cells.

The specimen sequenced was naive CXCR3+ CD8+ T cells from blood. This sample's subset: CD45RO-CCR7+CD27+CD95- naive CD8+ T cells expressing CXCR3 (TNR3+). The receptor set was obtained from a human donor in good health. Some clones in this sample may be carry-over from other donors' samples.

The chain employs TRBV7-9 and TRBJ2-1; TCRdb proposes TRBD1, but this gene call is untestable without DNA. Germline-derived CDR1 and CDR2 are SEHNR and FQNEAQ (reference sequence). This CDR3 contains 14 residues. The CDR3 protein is CASRPQGAYNEQFF. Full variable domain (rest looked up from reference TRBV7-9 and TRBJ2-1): DTGVSQNPRHKITKRGQNVTFRCDPISEHNRLYWYRQTLGQGPEFLTYFQNEAQLEKSRLLSDRFSAERPKGSFSTLEIQRTEQGDSAMYLCASRPQGAYNEQFFGPGTRLTVL.

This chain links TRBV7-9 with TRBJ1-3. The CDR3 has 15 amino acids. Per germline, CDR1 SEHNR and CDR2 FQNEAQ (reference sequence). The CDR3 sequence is CASSLNYDPGNTIYF.

The CDR3 spells CASSYSGGGGANVLTF. The gene calls are TRBV6-5 and TRBJ2-6; no DNA is available, so the TRBD1 call from TCRdb remains unchecked. Germline V gene sequence: CDR1 MNHEY, CDR2 SVGAGI. This CDR3 region has 16 residues.

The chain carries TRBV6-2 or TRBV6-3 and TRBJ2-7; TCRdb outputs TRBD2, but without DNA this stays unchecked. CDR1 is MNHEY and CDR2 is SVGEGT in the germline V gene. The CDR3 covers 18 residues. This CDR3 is CASSYSVTSGGAADEQYF.

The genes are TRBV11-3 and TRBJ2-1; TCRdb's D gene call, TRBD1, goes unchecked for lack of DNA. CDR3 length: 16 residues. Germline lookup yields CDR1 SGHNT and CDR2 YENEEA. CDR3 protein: CASSLSGGGAYNEQFF.

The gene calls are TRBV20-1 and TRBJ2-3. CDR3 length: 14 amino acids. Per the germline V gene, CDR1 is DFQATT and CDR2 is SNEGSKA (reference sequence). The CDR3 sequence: CSACDTASTDTQYF.

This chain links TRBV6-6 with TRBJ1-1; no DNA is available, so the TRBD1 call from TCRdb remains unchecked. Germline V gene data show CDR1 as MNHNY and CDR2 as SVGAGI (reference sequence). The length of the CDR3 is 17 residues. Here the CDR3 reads CASSYSITGVGDTEAFF.

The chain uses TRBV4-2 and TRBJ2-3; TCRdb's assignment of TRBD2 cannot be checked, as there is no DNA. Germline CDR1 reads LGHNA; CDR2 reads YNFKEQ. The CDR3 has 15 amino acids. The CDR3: CASRSLAGDTDTQYF.

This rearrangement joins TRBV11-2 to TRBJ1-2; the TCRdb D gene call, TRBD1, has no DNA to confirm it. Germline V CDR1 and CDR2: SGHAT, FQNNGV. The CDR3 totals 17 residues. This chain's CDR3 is CASSLGGTAIPLFGYTF.

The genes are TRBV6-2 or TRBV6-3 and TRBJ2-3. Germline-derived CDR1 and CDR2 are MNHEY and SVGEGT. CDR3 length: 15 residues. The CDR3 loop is CAAYPKQPFTDTQYF.

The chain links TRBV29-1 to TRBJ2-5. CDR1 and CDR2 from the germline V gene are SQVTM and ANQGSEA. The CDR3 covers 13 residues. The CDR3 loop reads CSVEGLGLETQYF.

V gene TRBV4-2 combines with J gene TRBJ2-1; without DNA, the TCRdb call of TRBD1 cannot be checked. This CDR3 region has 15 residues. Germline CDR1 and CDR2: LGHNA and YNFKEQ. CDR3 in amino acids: CASSSRSGEYNEQFF.

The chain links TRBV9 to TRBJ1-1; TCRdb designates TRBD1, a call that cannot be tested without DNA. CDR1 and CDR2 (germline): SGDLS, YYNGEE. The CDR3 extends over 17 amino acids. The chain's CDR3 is CASSAHFSTGMNTEAFF.

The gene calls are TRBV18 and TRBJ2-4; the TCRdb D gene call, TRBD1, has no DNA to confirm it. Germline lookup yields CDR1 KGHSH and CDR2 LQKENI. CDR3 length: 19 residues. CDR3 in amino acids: CASSPHGPNQSGGKNIQYF.